This TCR beta chain is drawn from a study of T-cell reconstitution after alpha-beta-depleted transplantation in children. Study-wide points: Reportedly, alpha-beta T cells present about two months post-transplant originated from several hundred expanded clones of graft origin.

V was clipped by 3 bases and J by 1 base, with 6 bases between them. This CDR3 region has 13 residues. The table lists this clonotype with many counts. What it binds is not known. Unique molecular identifiers were incorporated during preparation of the TCRbeta library. A single record per CDR3 protein comes from TCRdb applying MiXCR to the PCR reads. This sample has around 25,000 distinct CDR3 sequences, with 15% to 20% found just once. Specimen: PBMCs, mostly from graft donor cells, collected 60 days after TCRalphabeta/CD19-depleted stem cell transplant. The sequence came from a male patient aged 2 to 9 who had a stem cell transplant for acute lymphoblastic leukemia, so the T cells may come from the graft donor. V usage is TRBV12-3 or TRBV12-4 and J usage is TRBJ1-1; D not resolved. The CDR3 loop reads CASSLGANTEAFF. DNA for the CDR3: TGTGCCAGCAGTTTGGGAGCGAACACTGAAGCTTTCTTT.